One and the same sample provided the 3 T cell receptor beta chains below, sequenced in a study of siplizumab effects on memory and regulatory T cells. TCRdb keeps only in-frame clones here, not all; method: immunoSEQ multiplex PCR. The table lists some 120,000 clones, approximately 94% of them singletons. The sequencing input was non-Treg CD4+ T cells sorted from blood. All receptors come from a human donor in good health.

J is TRBJ2-5 and V is TRBV11-3; possibly TRBD2 for D (6 bases). CDR3 length: 13 residues. V lost 5 bases and J lost 9, with 16 bases in between. Germline V gene lookup returns CDR1 SGHNT and CDR2 YENEEA. The CDR3 sequence: CASSPTSREAQYF. For the CDR3, the DNA is TGTGCCAGCAGCCCAACCTCTAGGGAGGCCCAGTACTTC.

This chain joins TRBV10-3 and TRBJ2-7, with D tentatively TRBD2 (6 bases). The ends were cut back, 4 bases at V and 4 bases at J, with 14 bases in the middle. This CDR3 region has 14 residues. Germline CDR1 is ENHRY and CDR2 is SYGVKD. The CDR3 DNA reads as TGTGCCATCAGTGGGCGGGGCCCATCGTACGAGCAGTACTTC. As protein: CAISGRGPSYEQYF.

This chain joins TRBV10-1 and TRBJ2-3; D may be TRBD2 (5 bases). Germline CDR1 is WNHNN and CDR2 is SYGVQD (reference sequence). Between the trimmed V and J ends, which lost 6 bases and 6 bases, there was a span of 16 bases. CDR3 length: 14 residues. The DNA of the CDR3 is TGCGCCAGCAGCGCTAGCCCCCTTCGCGATACGCAGTATTTT. It specifies CASSASPLRDTQYF.